This T cell receptor (beta chain) was recovered during a study of cytomegalovirus exposure and HLA in healthy donors. Study information: Inside one of the first data releases sat some 85 million unique TCRs taken from HLA-typed donors. Researchers found that about 82% of a few hundred genotyped donors fell within the Caucasian-associated ancestry cluster.

Germline V gene sequence: CDR1 SGHTS, CDR2 YDEGEE. V trimming: 3 bases; J trimming: 5 bases; junction bases outside the gene matches: 11. CDR3 length: 17 amino acids. The PCR had 60 Vbeta and 13 Jbeta primers. Measured with immunoSEQ multiplex PCR; TCRdb has only the in-frame clones, and not every one. Here the sample spans about 130,000 clones, 77% being singletons. Study-wide findings and caveats: Later analysis identified a missense DCLRE1C variant that was linked to TCR beta V- and J-gene trimming. In a later analysis, productive TCRs from donors in an Asian-associated ancestry cluster reportedly carried fewer N-insertions than the cohort mean.

With regard to this clone: Antigen: not known.

The rearrangement joins TRBV5-8 to TRBJ1-6; TRBD1 matches 7 bases. Sequencing was done on a sample of PBMCs. The origin of this receptor is a male donor in good health and CMV-seropositive. CDR3 bases: TGTGCCAGCAGCTCACTAGGGCCGGGACAGAATAATTCACCCCTCCACTTT. This gives the protein CASSSLGPGQNNSPLHF. The full variable domain, its missing parts supplied by reference TRBV5-8 and TRBJ1-6, is EAGVTQSPTHLIKTRGQQATLRCSPISGHTSVYWYQQALGLGLQFLLWYDEGEERNRGNFPPRFSGRQFPNYSSELNVNALELEDSALYLCASSSLGPGQNNSPLHFGNGTRLTVT.